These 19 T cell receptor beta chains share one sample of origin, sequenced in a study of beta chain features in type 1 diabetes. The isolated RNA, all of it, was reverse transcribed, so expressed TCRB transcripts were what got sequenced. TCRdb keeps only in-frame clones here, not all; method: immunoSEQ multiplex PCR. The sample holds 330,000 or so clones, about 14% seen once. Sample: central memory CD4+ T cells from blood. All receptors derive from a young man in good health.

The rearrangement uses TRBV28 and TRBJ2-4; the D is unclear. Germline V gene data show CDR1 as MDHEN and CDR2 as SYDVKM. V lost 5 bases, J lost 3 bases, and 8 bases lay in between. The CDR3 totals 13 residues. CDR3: CASSDEYKNIQYF. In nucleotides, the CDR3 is TGTGCCAGCAGTGATGAATACAAAAACATTCAGTACTTC.

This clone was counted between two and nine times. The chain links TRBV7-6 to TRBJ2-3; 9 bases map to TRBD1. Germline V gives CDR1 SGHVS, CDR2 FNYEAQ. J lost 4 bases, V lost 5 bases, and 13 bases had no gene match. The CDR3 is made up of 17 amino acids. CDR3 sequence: CASSLPTGTGSPDTQYF. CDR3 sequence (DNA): TGTGCCAGCAGCCTACCGACCGGGACAGGGTCCCCAGATACGCAGTATTTT.

In DNA, the CDR3 is TGTGCCAGCACCCTCGCGGGATCTGGAAACACCATATATTTT. It yields the protein CASTLAGSGNTIYF. The J gene is TRBJ1-3, the V gene TRBV6-6; D is ambiguous. Germline-derived CDR1 and CDR2 are MNHNY and SVGAGI (reference sequence). This CDR3 region has 14 residues. Trimming left V 7 bases short and J 1 base short, with 11 bases between.

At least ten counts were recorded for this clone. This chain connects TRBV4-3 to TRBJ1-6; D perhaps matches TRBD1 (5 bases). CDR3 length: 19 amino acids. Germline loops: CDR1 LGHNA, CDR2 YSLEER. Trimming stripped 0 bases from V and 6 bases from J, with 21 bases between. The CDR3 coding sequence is TGCGCCAGCAGCCAAGAAATCTCGACTAGGGGTTCCCCTAATTCACCCCTCCACTTT. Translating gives CASSQEISTRGSPNSPLHF.

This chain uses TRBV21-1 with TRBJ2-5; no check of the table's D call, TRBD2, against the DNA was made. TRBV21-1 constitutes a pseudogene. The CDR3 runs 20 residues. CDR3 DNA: TGTGCCAGCAGCAAAGCCCCCTCAGCGGGGGGGAGCCACCGACAAGAGACCCAGTACTTC. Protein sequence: CASSKAPSAGGSHRQETQYF.

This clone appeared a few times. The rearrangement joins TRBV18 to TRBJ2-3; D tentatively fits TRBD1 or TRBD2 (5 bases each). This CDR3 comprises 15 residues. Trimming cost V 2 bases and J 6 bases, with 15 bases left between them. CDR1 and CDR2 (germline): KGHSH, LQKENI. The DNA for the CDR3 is TGTGCCAGCTCACCAGAGCCGGGGACCCGGGATACGCAGTATTTT. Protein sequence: CASSPEPGTRDTQYF.

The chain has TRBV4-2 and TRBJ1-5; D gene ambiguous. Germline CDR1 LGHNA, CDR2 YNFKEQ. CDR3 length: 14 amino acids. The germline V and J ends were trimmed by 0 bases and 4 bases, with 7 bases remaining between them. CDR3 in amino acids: CASSQEQNNQPQHF. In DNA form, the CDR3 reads TGTGCCAGCAGCCAAGAACAGAATAATCAGCCCCAGCATTTT.

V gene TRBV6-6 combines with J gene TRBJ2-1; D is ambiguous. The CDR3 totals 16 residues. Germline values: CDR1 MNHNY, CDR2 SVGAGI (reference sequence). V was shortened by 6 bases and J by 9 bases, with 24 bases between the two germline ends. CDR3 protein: CASRRKGMPDGGEQFF. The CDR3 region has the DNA TGTGCCAGCAGAAGGAAAGGTATGCCCGATGGTGGTGAGCAGTTCTTC.

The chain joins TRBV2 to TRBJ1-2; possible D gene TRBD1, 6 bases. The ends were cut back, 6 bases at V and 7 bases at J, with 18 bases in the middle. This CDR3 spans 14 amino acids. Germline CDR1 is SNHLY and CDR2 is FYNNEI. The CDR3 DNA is TGTGCCAGCAGCGCCGGCGGGGGGGCCCGTGGCTACACCTTC. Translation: CASSAGGGARGYTF.

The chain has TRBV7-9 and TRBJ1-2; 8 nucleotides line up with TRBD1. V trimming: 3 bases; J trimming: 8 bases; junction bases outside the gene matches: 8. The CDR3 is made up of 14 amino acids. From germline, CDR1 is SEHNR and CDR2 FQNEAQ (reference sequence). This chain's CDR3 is CASSLETGARGYTF. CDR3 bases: TGTGCCAGCAGCTTGGAGACAGGGGCACGGGGCTACACCTTC.

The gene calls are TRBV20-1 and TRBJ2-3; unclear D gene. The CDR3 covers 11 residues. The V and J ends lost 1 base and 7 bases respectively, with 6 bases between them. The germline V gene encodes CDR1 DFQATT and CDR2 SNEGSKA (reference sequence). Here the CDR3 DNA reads TGCAGTGCTAGAGGGGGTAATACGCAGTATTTT. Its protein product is CSARGGNTQYF.

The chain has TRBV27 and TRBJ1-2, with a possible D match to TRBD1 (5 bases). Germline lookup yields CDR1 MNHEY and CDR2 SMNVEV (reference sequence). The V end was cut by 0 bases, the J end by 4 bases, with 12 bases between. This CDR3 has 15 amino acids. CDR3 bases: TGTGCCAGCAGTTTATCCCCGCGGGGGGGCTATGGCTACACCTTC. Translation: CASSLSPRGGYGYTF.

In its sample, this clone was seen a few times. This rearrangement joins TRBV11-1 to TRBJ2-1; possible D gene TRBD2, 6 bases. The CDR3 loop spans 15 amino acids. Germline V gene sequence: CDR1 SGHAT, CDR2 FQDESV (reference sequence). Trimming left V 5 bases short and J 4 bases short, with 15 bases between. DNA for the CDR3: TGTGCCAGCAGCCCTTTGGGGGGTTCATACAATGAGCAGTTCTTC. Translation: CASSPLGGSYNEQFF.

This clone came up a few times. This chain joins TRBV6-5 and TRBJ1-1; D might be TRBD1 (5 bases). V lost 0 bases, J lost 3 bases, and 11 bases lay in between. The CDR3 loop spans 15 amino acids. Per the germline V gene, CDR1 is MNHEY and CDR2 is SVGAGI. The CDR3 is CASSYSRQLDTEAFF. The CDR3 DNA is TGTGCCAGCAGTTACTCGAGACAGCTAGACACTGAAGCTTTCTTT.

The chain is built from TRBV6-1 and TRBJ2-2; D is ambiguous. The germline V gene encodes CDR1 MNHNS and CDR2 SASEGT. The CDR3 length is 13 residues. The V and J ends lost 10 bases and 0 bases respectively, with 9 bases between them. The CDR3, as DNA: TGTGCCACCATCTGGGCGAACACCGGGGAGCTGTTTTTT. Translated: CATIWANTGELFF.

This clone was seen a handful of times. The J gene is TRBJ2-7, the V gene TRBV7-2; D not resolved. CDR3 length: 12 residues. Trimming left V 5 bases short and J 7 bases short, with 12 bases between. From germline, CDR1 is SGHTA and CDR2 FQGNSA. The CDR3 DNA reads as TGTGCCAGCAGCGCCAACTCGAGGGAGCAGTACTTC. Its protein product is CASSANSREQYF.

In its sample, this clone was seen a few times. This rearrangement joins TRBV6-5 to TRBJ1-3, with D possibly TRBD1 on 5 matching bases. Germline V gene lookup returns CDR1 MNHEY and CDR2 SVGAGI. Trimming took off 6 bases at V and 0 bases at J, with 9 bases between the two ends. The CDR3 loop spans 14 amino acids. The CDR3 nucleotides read TGTGCCAGCAGGACCCAGGGCTCTGGAAACACCATATATTTT. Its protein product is CASRTQGSGNTIYF.

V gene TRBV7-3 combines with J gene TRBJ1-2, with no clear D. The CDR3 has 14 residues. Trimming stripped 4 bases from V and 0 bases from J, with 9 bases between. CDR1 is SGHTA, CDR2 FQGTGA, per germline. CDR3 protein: CASSSHPANYGYTF. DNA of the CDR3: TGTGCCAGCAGCTCCCACCCAGCTAACTATGGCTACACCTTC.

The CDR3 bases are TGTGCCAGCAGTACGAGAGAGGGTTTCGAGCAGTACGTC. Amino acids: CASSTREGFEQYV. The V and J genes are TRBV6-6 and TRBJ2-7; D possibly corresponds to TRBD2 (5 bases). This CDR3 comprises 13 residues. V shed 5 bases and J shed 6 bases, with 14 bases lying between them. Per germline, CDR1 MNHNY and CDR2 SVGAGI (reference sequence).